This passage covers 20 T cell receptor beta chains from one sample sequenced in a study of T cells in Graves' hyperthyroidism and ophthalmopathy. There were TCR beta CDR3 regions amplified from RNA transcripts. The TCR CDR3 first-round RT-PCR relied on the HTBI primer set. TCRdb called the multiplex PCR reads again in MiXCR, with one record for every CDR3 protein. The table includes 35,000 to 45,000 distinct CDR3 sequences, approximately 52% detected once. Sequencing input: blood. These receptors originate from a man aged 40-55 years with Graves' ophthalmopathy.

Of note for this clonotype: Being one base from a much bigger clone, this may be a read error. This chain uses TRBV3-1 with TRBJ1-4, with TRBD1 identical over 10 bases. Per germline, CDR1 LGHDT and CDR2 YNNKEL (reference sequence). This CDR3 spans 15 amino acids. V lost 3 bases and J lost 6; bases outside the gene matches: 4. DNA of the CDR3: TGTGCCAGCAGCCATCGTGGGACAGGGGATGAAAAACTGTTTTTT. Its protein product is CASSHRGTGDEKLFF.

The chain couples TRBV2 to TRBJ2-7; 10 bases agree with TRBD2. The germline V gene has CDR1 SNHLY and CDR2 FYNNEI. The J segment lost 5 bases and the V segment lost 4 bases, leaving 8 bases of the junction unmatched. This CDR3 comprises 15 residues. The CDR3 DNA reads as TGTGCCAGCAGTGGATTACTAGCGGGATTCAACGAGCAGTACTTC. Protein: CASSGLLAGFNEQYF.

The chain carries TRBV18 and TRBJ2-1; 10 bases are shared with TRBD2. The CDR3 has 16 amino acids. With V trimmed by 6 bases and J by 1 base, 6 bases remained unmatched. The germline gives CDR1 KGHSH, CDR2 LQKENI. CDR3 in amino acids: CASSLSGRASYNEQFF. In DNA, the CDR3 is TGTGCCAGCTCCTTAAGCGGGAGGGCTTCCTACAATGAGCAGTTCTTC.

In its sample, this clonotype was seen many times. The rearrangement links TRBV20-1 to TRBJ2-2, with D unresolved. The ends were cut back, 0 bases at V and 6 bases at J, with 11 bases in the middle. This CDR3 spans 14 amino acids. Germline lookup yields CDR1 DFQATT and CDR2 SNEGSKA (reference sequence). Written as DNA, the CDR3 is TGCAGTGCTAGAGAACCAGCCGGAGCCGGGGAGCTGTTTTTT. It yields the protein CSAREPAGAGELFF.

This clonotype was seen once. The chain joins TRBV10-3 to TRBJ2-2, with D possibly being TRBD2 (5 bases). The CDR3 sequence is 14 residues long. Per the germline V gene, CDR1 is ENHRY and CDR2 is SYGVKD. V gave up 6 bases and J gave up 4 bases, with 12 bases separating them. CDR3 sequence: CAISPRVGTGELFF. For the CDR3, the DNA is TGTGCCATCAGCCCGAGGGTCGGCACCGGGGAGCTGTTTTTT.

The rearrangement links TRBV20-1 to TRBJ2-1, with 9 nucleotides matching TRBD1. Trimming cost V 3 bases and J 9 bases; bases outside gene matches: 9. Germline lookup yields CDR1 DFQATT and CDR2 SNEGSKA (reference sequence). This CDR3 has 14 amino acids. Here the CDR3 DNA reads TGCAGTGCTAGGCAGACCGGGACAGGGATTGAGCAGTTCTTC. Protein product: CSARQTGTGIEQFF.

The chain joins TRBV6-1 to TRBJ2-2; D might be TRBD2 (5 bases). Trimming took 0 bases from V and 8 from J, leaving 7 bases between them. CDR1 MNHNS and CDR2 SASEGT come from the germline V gene. This CDR3 is built from 13 residues. The CDR3 nucleotides read TGTGCCAGCAGTGAAGCGGGAGCGGGGGAGCTGTTTTTT. Encoded protein: CASSEAGAGELFF.

The rearrangement joins TRBV5-4 to TRBJ2-7; a possible D gene is TRBD1 (5 bases). The CDR3 has 15 residues. V lost 4 bases and J lost 0, with 14 bases in between. Germline CDR1 SGHNT, CDR2 YYREEE (reference sequence). CDR3 sequence reads: CASSRQGGDSYEQYF. The CDR3 coding sequence is TGTGCCAGCAGCCGCCAGGGCGGTGACTCCTACGAGCAGTACTTC.

V is TRBV7-8 and J is TRBJ2-6; D remains ambiguous. Germline CDR1 is SGHVS and CDR2 is FQNEAQ. V lost 5 bases, J lost 2 bases, and 16 bases lay in between. The CDR3 runs to 17 residues. Here the CDR3 DNA reads TGTGCCAGCAGCGTCGGGTCCCGGACGGCTGGGGCCAACGTCCTGACTTTC. It encodes CASSVGSRTAGANVLTF.

The gene calls are TRBV20-1 and TRBJ1-2, with TRBD1 matching 8 bases. Germline V gene lookup returns CDR1 DFQATT and CDR2 SNEGSKA (reference sequence). The CDR3 contains 14 residues. J was trimmed by 3 bases and V by 8 bases; bases with no gene match: 11. This CDR3 reads CSPLGGQDHYGYTF. The DNA for the CDR3 is TGCAGTCCCCTAGGGGGACAGGACCACTATGGCTACACCTTC.

A word on this clonotype: Since a much larger clone is just one base distant, this may be a read error. Without the conserved terminal phenylalanine or tryptophan, this CDR3 likely stems from a read error. The chain recombines TRBV3-1 with TRBJ2-1, with D possibly TRBD1 on 5 matching bases. The CDR3 spans 13 residues. Trimming left V 4 bases short and J 7 bases short, with 11 bases between. Germline CDR1 and CDR2: LGHDT and YNNKEL (reference sequence). The CDR3: CASSPPGMNEQFL. In nucleotides, the CDR3 is TGTGCCAGCAGCCCCCCAGGGATGAATGAGCAGTTCCTC.

This clonotype was observed many times. V and J are TRBV4-1 and TRBJ2-3, with 7 bases fitting TRBD2. Per the germline V gene, CDR1 is MGHRA and CDR2 is YSYEKL. V lost 3 bases and J lost 6; bases outside the gene matches: 12. The CDR3 extends over 16 amino acids. The CDR3 reads CASSQEGTNDGDTQYF. The CDR3 DNA reads TGCGCCAGCAGCCAGGAAGGGACTAACGACGGGGATACGCAGTATTTT.

This clonotype was detected many times. The CDR3 region has the DNA TGTGCCAGCAGCAACCCGGGGGCTGCCAAAAACATTCAGTACTTC. Translation gives CASSNPGAAKNIQYF. The V call is TRBV6-6, the J call TRBJ2-4, with D possibly being TRBD1 or TRBD2 (6 bases each). V was pared by 6 bases and J by 1 base, with 13 bases between. CDR3 length: 15 residues. Per germline, CDR1 MNHNY and CDR2 SVGAGI (reference sequence).

In this sample, this clonotype turned up many times. The V gene is TRBV10-1, the J gene TRBJ1-5; no reliable D call. CDR3 size: 13 residues. Trimming left V 4 bases short and J 13 bases short, with 17 bases between. Germline V gene sequence: CDR1 WNHNN, CDR2 SYGVQD (reference sequence). The CDR3 loop is CASSVQRVSPQHF. The DNA for the CDR3 is TGCGCCAGCAGTGTGCAGAGGGTCAGCCCACAGCATTTT.

This clonotype appeared a single time. The V gene is TRBV7-6, the J gene TRBJ1-5; 9 positions agree with TRBD1. This CDR3 spans 14 amino acids. Per germline, CDR1 SGHVS and CDR2 FNYEAQ. Unmatched junction bases numbered 4, after V lost 5 bases and J lost 5 bases. CDR3: CASSRDRVDQPQHF. The DNA for the CDR3 is TGTGCCAGCAGCCGGGACAGGGTGGATCAGCCCCAGCATTTT.

In its sample, this clonotype was seen once. The junction departs from the called germline gene at one end, perhaps through a read error. This rearrangement joins TRBV20-1 to TRBJ1-4; no firm D call. The CDR3 runs to 15 residues. Germline V gene sequence: CDR1 DFQATT, CDR2 SNEGSKA (reference sequence). The CDR3 DNA reads as TGCAGTGCTAGAGATCCTCGACGGAAGAATGAAAAACTGTTCTTT. Translating it yields CSARDPRRKNEKLFF.

Notes on this clonotype: One end of the junction does not line up with germline, which may come from a read error. The chain combines TRBV7-6 with TRBJ2-5, with 14 bases aligning to TRBD2. The CDR3 is 16 amino acids. The V gene's germline CDR1 is SGHVS and CDR2 FNYEAQ. CDR3 residues: CASSLTTSGRGETRCF. CDR3 in DNA: TGTGCCAGCAGCTTAACGACTAGCGGGAGGGGGGAGACCCGGTGCTTC.

On this clonotype itself: The CDR3 carries no conserved terminal phenylalanine or tryptophan, so it likely arises from a read error. Because the CDR3's place on the DNA is in doubt, the DNA is left out and the CDR3 is given as listed by TCRdb. The chain joins TRBV3-1 to TRBJ1-2. CDR1 and CDR2 (germline): LGHDT, YNNKEL (reference sequence). The CDR3 totals 14 residues, both ends included. The CDR3 reads CAGSQGTEFLGYTC.

In its sample, this clonotype was seen many times. A much larger clone sits a single nucleotide away, making a read error possible. The J gene is TRBJ1-4, the V gene TRBV2; 8 bases map to TRBD1. Germline V lookup: CDR1 SNHLY, CDR2 FYNNEI. After removal of 1 base from V and 12 bases from J, the junction contained 13 bases not matched to a gene. The length of the CDR3 is 16 residues. CDR3 sequence (DNA): TGTGCCAGCAGTGAAGGCAGGGGGCCCCCGGAGGGAGAACTGTTTTTT. It is translated as CASSEGRGPPEGELFF. The entire variable domain, with the rest obtained from reference TRBV2 and TRBJ1-4, is as follows: EPEVTQTPSHQVTQMGQEVILRCVPISNHLYFYWYRQILGQKVEFLVSFYNNEISEKSEIFDDQFSVERPDGSNFTLKIRSTKLEDSAMYFCASSEGRGPPEGELFFGSGTQLSVL.

This clonotype was detected ten times or more. This chain uses TRBV7-9 with TRBJ2-3; D is uncertain. The CDR3 is 16 residues long. The germline gives CDR1 SEHNR, CDR2 FQNEAQ (reference sequence). V dropped 4 bases and J dropped 6 bases, with 20 bases sitting between them. The DNA for the CDR3 is TGTGCCAGCAGCTCCGAAACTGGGTCAGGTCTCGATACGCAGTATTTT. Translation: CASSSETGSGLDTQYF.